These 10 T cell receptor beta chains came from one sample sequenced in a study of beta chain features in type 1 diabetes. Which antigens these TCRs recognize remains unknown. Expressed TCRB transcripts were sequenced because the isolated RNA had all been reverse transcribed beforehand. Some clones are missing from TCRdb's copy, which holds only in-frame ones; the method was immunoSEQ multiplex PCR. This table holds nearly 700,000 clones, 13% found once. Study-level results: TCRB CDR3s were moderately but significantly shorter in Type 1 diabetes patients in all four CD4+ subsets.

Sample: naive CD4+ T cells from blood. These receptors originate from a man younger than 35 with type 1 diabetes.

V is TRBV13 and J is TRBJ1-1, with D perhaps matching TRBD1 (5 bases). This CDR3 comprises 15 residues. Germline V gene sequence: CDR1 PRHDT, CDR2 FYEKMQ (reference sequence). The V end lost 5 bases, the J end lost 3 bases, and 16 bases lay between the germline ends. The CDR3 sequence is CASSPLSRGDTEAFF. CDR3 nucleotides: TGTGCCAGCAGCCCCCTCTCTCGGGGGGACACTGAAGCTTTCTTT.

In this sample, this clone turned up a few times. The V gene is TRBV6-5, the J gene TRBJ2-3; 8 nucleotides match TRBD2. CDR3 length: 14 amino acids. Germline lookup yields CDR1 MNHEY and CDR2 SVGAGI. The V and J ends lost 10 bases and 1 base, in that order; junction bases with no gene match: 7. In DNA, the CDR3 is TGTGCCATGCGGCAGACTAGCGGCACAGATACGCAGTATTTT. Protein product: CAMRQTSGTDTQYF.

In its sample, this clone was seen once. The genes are TRBV6-5 and TRBJ1-2, with a tentative D call TRBD1 (6 bases). The CDR3 loop spans 15 amino acids. The germline V gene has CDR1 MNHEY and CDR2 SVGAGI. V was clipped by 2 bases and J by 8 bases, with 18 bases between them. As DNA, the CDR3 is TGTGCCAGCAGTTACGACGCGGCGGCAGGGGTCGGCTACACCTTC. Protein sequence: CASSYDAAAGVGYTF.

J is TRBJ1-5 and V is TRBV5-6, with D possibly TRBD1 on 6 matching bases. This CDR3 region has 14 residues. Trimming took off 2 bases at V and 3 bases at J, with 9 bases between the two ends. Germline CDR1 is SGHDT and CDR2 is YYEEEE. The chain's CDR3 is CASSFTGNNQPQHF. The CDR3 DNA follows: TGTGCCAGCAGCTTTACAGGGAACAATCAGCCCCAGCATTTT.

This chain connects TRBV7-2 to TRBJ2-1, with D hard to call. The germline CDR1 and CDR2 sequences are SGHTA and FQGNSA. The CDR3 length is 16 residues. V dropped 5 bases and J dropped 0 bases, with 14 bases sitting between them. The CDR3 protein is CASSPGRESSYNEQFF. CDR3 bases: TGTGCCAGCAGCCCCGGAAGGGAAAGCTCCTACAATGAGCAGTTCTTC.

The chain combines TRBV6-5 with TRBJ2-5, with a weak D call TRBD1 (6 bases). CDR1 and CDR2 from the germline V gene are MNHEY and SVGAGI. The CDR3 is 14 residues long. The V and J ends lost 6 bases and 0 bases respectively, with 11 bases between them. The CDR3 DNA follows: TGTGCCAGCAGGGCCAGGACAGACCAAGAGACCCAGTACTTC. Translating it yields CASRARTDQETQYF.

This clone turned up a few times. The rearrangement joins TRBV7-9 to TRBJ1-2; D is perhaps TRBD1 (6 bases). Trimming removed 5 bases at V and 7 bases at J, with 11 bases between. Looked up from germline, CDR1 is SEHNR and CDR2 is FQNEAQ (reference sequence). The CDR3 runs to 12 residues. The CDR3 nucleotides read TGTGCCAGCAGCCAGGGGTTTGGTGGCTACACCTTC. Encoded protein: CASSQGFGGYTF.

The V and J genes are TRBV30 and TRBJ2-1, with 10 positions matching TRBD1. This CDR3 spans 13 amino acids. Looked up from germline, CDR1 is GTSNPN and CDR2 is SVGIG (reference sequence). With 6 bases clipped from V and 6 bases from J, the junction kept 5 bases outside the gene matches. The chain's CDR3 is CACRQGAVNEQFF. CDR3 nucleotide sequence: TGTGCCTGTCGACAGGGGGCAGTCAATGAGCAGTTCTTC.

V and J are TRBV5-1 and TRBJ1-5; 7 bases map to TRBD1. The germline V gene has CDR1 SGHRS and CDR2 YFSETQ. This CDR3 has 14 residues. The ends lost 4 bases at V and 3 bases at J; junction bases unmatched: 4. CDR3 region: CASSVTGVNQPQHF. As DNA, the CDR3 is TGCGCCAGCAGCGTTACAGGGGTCAATCAGCCCCAGCATTTT. The complete variable domain, with remaining parts taken from reference TRBV5-1 and TRBJ1-5, reads KAGVTQTPRYLIKTRGQQVTLSCSPISGHRSVSWYQQTPGQGLQFLFEYFSETQRNKGNFPGRFSGRQFSNSRSEMNVSTLELGDSALYLCASSVTGVNQPQHFGDGTRLSIL.

The CDR3 spells CASSQDSPLHF. CDR3 DNA sequence: TGCGCCAGCAGCCAAGATTCACCCCTCCACTTT. V and J are TRBV4-1 and TRBJ1-6, with D uncertain. Germline V gene lookup returns CDR1 MGHRA and CDR2 YSYEKL. Trimming shortened V by 0 bases and J by 9 bases, and 0 bases separated the two germline ends. The CDR3 runs to 11 residues.